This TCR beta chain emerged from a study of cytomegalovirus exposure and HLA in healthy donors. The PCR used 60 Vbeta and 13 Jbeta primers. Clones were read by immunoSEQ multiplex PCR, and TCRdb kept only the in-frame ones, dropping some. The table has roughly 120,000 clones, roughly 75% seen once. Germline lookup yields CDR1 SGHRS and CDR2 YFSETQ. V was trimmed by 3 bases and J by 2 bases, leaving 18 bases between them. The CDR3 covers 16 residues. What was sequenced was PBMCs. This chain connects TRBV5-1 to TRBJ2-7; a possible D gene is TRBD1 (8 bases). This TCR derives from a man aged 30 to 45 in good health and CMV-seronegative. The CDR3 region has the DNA TGCGCCAGCAGCTGGGAACAGGGGGGGAAAACCTACGAGCAGTACTTC. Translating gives CASSWEQGGKTYEQYF.